This record concerns one T cell receptor (beta chain) sequence. The antigen this receptor binds is unknown. No quality values exist for individual bases; no much larger clone is one base distant. CDR1 and CDR2 are read off the germline V gene (reference sequence) as MNHEY and SMNVEV. V gives up 3 bases and J gives up 7 bases, and the segment between their germline ends measures 9 bases. The CDR3 starts with the cysteine, ends with the phenylalanine, and has 12 residues. Only the CDR3 part of the read is kept: 36 bases, read in frame from the first base. This sample is drawn from a study of blood T cells in healthy people across ages (dated by TCRdb to between 2015 and 2016). With regard to the full study: In model experiments, roughly one uniquely barcoded TCR beta cDNA molecule per two T cells was captured by template switching. Age-related changes in TCR beta repertoire diversity were measured in the study by deep sequencing normalized with unique cDNA molecular identifiers. To avoid experimental bias, donors of different ages were randomly spread across the sequencing lanes. The donors were split into four age groups: young (average approximately 16 years), middle-aged (over 35), aged (more than 60) and long-lived (82). The study analyzed two additional independent replicas of 1 million unique cDNA reads from the same blood draw for two donors, one aged 18 to 30 and one aged 80 or older. What the authors observed across the whole study: Estimates of total diversity from one million sequenced T cells were regarded as lower bounds and underestimates. Because the CMV infection status of the donors was unknown, age-related changes in expanded clonotypes may potentially have been confounded. Observed TCR beta diversity per million T cells fell roughly linearly with age, and a significant reduction was already apparent by age roughly 40. Compared with the aged group, the long-lived group had more naive CD4+ T cells, fewer expanded clones and increased TCR diversity, suggesting age selection. A strong correlation was found between observed TCR beta diversity and the percentage of naive T cells measured by flow cytometry. Bulk unsorted PBMC profiling prevented conclusive comparison of naive and antigen-experienced compartments.

Donors were 39 systemically healthy Caucasian individuals from Russia aged about 6 to 100 years. Around 9.8 milliliters of peripheral blood were collected from each donor into EDTA-treated Vacutainer tubes. Ficoll-Paque density-gradient centrifugation was used to isolate PBMCs, with at least 7 million per sample. Total RNA, at least 6 micrograms per sample, was extracted from PBMCs with Trizol reagent. The percentages of naive CD45RAhigh/CD27high T cells were determined by flow cytometry on a PBMC aliquot from every donor. Library preparation was by 5' RACE. The instrument was an Illumina HiSeq 2500. A second 7 to 11 cycle PCR used a sample-barcoded 5' primer and a J-beta primer mix. A unique molecular identifier was introduced onto each TCR beta cDNA molecule by a template-switch 5' adaptor carrying 12 random nucleotides. At least 3 million CDR3-containing paired-end reads were obtained from each sample. The Mint cDNA synthesis kit, primed by a TRBC-specific oligonucleotide, was used to synthesize first-strand cDNA from all RNA. All cDNA was treated with uracil-DNA glycosylase and then went through a first 18-cycle PCR with the universal primers M1SS and BC2_uni_R. The paper's processing steps were these. For normalization, 1 million high-quality reads were randomly selected from each sample, with every read carrying a distinct molecular identifier. Instead of being binned into consensus sequences, reads that shared molecular identifiers were thrown out. CDR3 identification, clonotype clustering and error correction used MiTCR with a Q25 quality threshold and the strictest error-elimination algorithm. Lower-bound total TCR beta diversity was estimated with a nonparametric unseen species model using Euler transformation. TCRdb itself trimmed the public reads at Q25 with fastp, ran MiXCR and retained productive beta chains. CDR3 protein duplicates are merged, each entry listing the most common genes and DNA. TCRdb, not the original authors, processed these V and J calls. The sample contains around 780,000 distinct CDR3 sequences, approximately 53% of them found a single time. Roughly 25% of the sample goes to the ten largest clones.

Sequenced material: blood. Rearrangement joined TRBV27 to TRBJ1-1, and the D gene may be TRBD1, 5 bases matching. This receptor was identified in a middle-aged man in good health. The DNA is as follows: TGTGCCAGCAGTTTTTCGGGACGTGAAGCTTTCTTT. This codes for CASSFSGREAFF.